What follows are 8 T cell receptor beta chains derived from one specimen sequenced in a study of T cells in women clearing cervical HPV infection. The table came from immunoSEQ multiplex PCR; TCRdb's copy has only in-frame clones and leaves some out. The sample has approximately 31,000 clones; the top ten hold approximately 6.8%. Source material: blood buffy coat. These receptors all come from a woman between 18 and 70 years old with a cervical HPV16 infection that either progressed to CIN3+ or cleared (not recorded which).

A remark on this clone: Read coverage stops 3 residues before the CDR3 terminus; the germline J gene supplies the remainder. The J gene is TRBJ2-5, the V gene TRBV7-8, with 7 bases matching TRBD2. The CDR3 has 15 residues. Germline lookup yields CDR1 SGHVS and CDR2 FQNEAQ. V was clipped by 3 bases and J by 3 bases; unmatched bases: 7. The covered CDR3 bases are TGTGCCAGCAGCTTGGACGGGGGGTTAAAAGAGACC. Translating it yields CASSLDGGLKET. The entire CDR3 protein reads CASSLDGGLKETQYF.

The sequenced CDR3 bases are TGTGCCAGCAGCCCCGCGGGACTAGCGTCCTACGAC. Its translation is CASSPAGLASYD. In full, the CDR3 reads CASSPAGLASYDYTF. The chain has TRBV7-9 and TRBJ1-2, with D possibly being TRBD1 (5 bases). With the read ending 3 residues before the CDR3 end, the germline J gene is used to fill in that end. The germline CDR1 and CDR2 sequences are SEHNR and FQNEAQ (reference sequence). This CDR3 comprises 15 residues.

For this clone: The read falls 3 residues short of the CDR3 end, and the missing part is taken from the germline J gene. The V and J genes are TRBV20-1 and TRBJ1-3; 7 bases fit TRBD1. The length of the CDR3 is 14 residues. J gave up 0 bases and V 6 bases, and 5 bases lay outside the gene matches. Germline CDR1 reads DFQATT; CDR2 reads SNEGSKA (reference sequence). CDR3 DNA (partial): TGCAGTGCGTGGACAGGTTACTCTGGAAACACC. As protein: CSAWTGYSGNT. In full, the CDR3 is CSAWTGYSGNTIYF.

As to this clone: The CDR3 end falls 3 residues outside the read, so it is completed with the germline J gene. This rearrangement joins TRBV18 to TRBJ1-5; D might be TRBD1 (6 bases). This CDR3 is 15 amino acids long. The germline V gene encodes CDR1 KGHSH and CDR2 LQKENI. The ends were cut back, 1 base at V and 7 bases at J, with 14 bases in the middle. The CDR3 sequence is CASSPRAGVGQPQHF. The CDR3 bases that were read are TGTGCCAGCTCACCACGGGCAGGGGTAGGGCAGCCC.

A note on this clone: The CDR3 end lies 3 residues beyond the end of the read and is filled in from the germline J gene. This chain uses TRBV6-1 with TRBJ2-1; no reliable D call. The CDR3 has 12 amino acids. From germline, CDR1 is MNHNS and CDR2 SASEGT. V was pared by 1 base and J by 9 bases, with 7 bases between. The CDR3 bases that were read are TGTGCCAGCAGTGAAGGGCCGGGTGAG. It specifies CASSEGPGE. From start to end, the CDR3 is CASSEGPGEQFF.

Points on this clone: The read ends 3 residues early relative to the CDR3; the germline J gene fills the gap. The chain combines TRBV10-3 with TRBJ2-1, with 8 bases fitting TRBD1. V gave up 2 bases and J gave up 4 bases; unmatched junction bases: 4. CDR3 length: 15 residues. Per germline, CDR1 ENHRY and CDR2 SYGVKD. The CDR3 loop is CAISEGQGGYNEQFF. The sequenced CDR3 bases are TGTGCCATCAGTGAGGGACAGGGCGGTTACAATGAG.

Notes on this clone: The DNA ends 3 residues before the CDR3 does, and the rest of the CDR3 is filled in from the germline J gene. J is TRBJ2-3 and V is TRBV15, with TRBD2 identical over 9 bases. Germline loops: CDR1 LNHNV, CDR2 YYDKDF (reference sequence). The CDR3 is 15 amino acids. The V segment lost 2 bases and the J segment 4 bases; nucleotides outside the gene matches: 4. This CDR3 reads CATSRHSGSADTQYF. The part of the CDR3 DNA that was read is TGTGCCACCAGCAGACATAGCGGGAGCGCAGATACG.

Of note for this clone: The read comes to an end 3 residues before the CDR3 does, leaving the germline J gene to fill in the end. V and J are TRBV5-5 and TRBJ1-4, with D tentatively TRBD1 (5 bases). This CDR3 region has 15 residues. Germline CDR1 SGHKS, CDR2 YYEKEE (reference sequence). This CDR3 reads CASSWRGAGANVLFF. The sequenced CDR3 bases are TGTGCCAGCAGCTGGCGGGGAGCTGGGGCCAACGTA.